This TCR beta chain derives from a study of CD8 T cells in ankylosing spondylitis. General study results and limits: What seemed typical of ankylosing spondylitis blood was a TCR beta motif built from under 10 highly homologous variants.

Each TCR beta library was made by quantitative 5'-RACE that incorporated molecular barcodes. TCRdb recomputed calls from the 5' RACE reads with MiXCR, one row per CDR3 protein. This repertoire shows under 300,000 distinct CDR3 sequences, around 10% found once; its top ten account for about 6.8%. Germline loops: CDR1 SGDLS, CDR2 YYNGEE. This CDR3 contains 15 residues. The ends lost 4 bases at V and 2 bases at J; junction bases unmatched: 5. On this clonotype: The antigen is not known.

Sample: blood, either unsorted or a sorted T cell fraction (not recorded which). This clonotype originated in a male donor with ankylosing spondylitis or in good health (not recorded which). The chain links TRBV9 to TRBJ2-2, with TRBD1 matching over 7 bases. The chain's CDR3 is CASSWRQGNTGELFF. CDR3 bases: TGTGCCAGCAGCTGGAGACAGGGTAACACCGGGGAGCTGTTTTTT.